The source of this T cell receptor (beta chain) is a study of T cell repertoires in cytomegalovirus infection. Study outcomes and limitations: Summed public TCR beta family frequency identified CMV carriers bearing the relevant HLA.

V was clipped by 2 bases and J by 6 bases, with 11 bases between them. CDR3 length: 14 amino acids. The germline gives CDR1 SGHVS, CDR2 FNYEAQ. Via MiXCR, TCRdb re-called the reads, giving one row per CDR3 protein. Of more than 250,000 distinct CDR3 sequences listed, 25% were seen once; the top ten hold about an eighth. A few counts support this clonotype. Its matching antigen is unknown. The chain links TRBV7-6 to TRBJ1-5, with D tentatively TRBD1 (5 bases). This TCR derives from a human donor in good health (CMV status not recorded). Some clones in this sample may be carry-over from other donors' samples. The sequences come from cultured PBMCs, collected from culture after CMV antigen stimulation. CDR3 loop: CASSLSGLAQPQHF. The DNA for the CDR3 is TGTGCCAGCAGCTTATCAGGGTTGGCTCAGCCCCAGCATTTT.